Following are 22 T cell receptor beta chains from one sample sequenced in a study of Graves' ophthalmopathy and Graves' hyperthyroidism. Investigators amplified TCR beta CDR3 regions from RNA transcripts. After a first-round RT-PCR with HTBI primers, a second-round multiplex PCR was run. Using its own MiXCR run on the multiplex PCR reads, TCRdb lists one record per CDR3 protein. The profile shows about 1.2 million distinct CDR3 sequences, around a third of them singletons. Sequencing was carried out using peripheral blood or thyroid tissue (not recorded which). Every receptor here comes from an adult man with Graves' hyperthyroidism.

The CDR3 DNA reads TGCGCCAGCAGCTTGGGGGGGAAGGCAGGAGCTAACTATGGCTACACCTTC. It translates to CASSLGGKAGANYGYTF. J is TRBJ1-2 and V is TRBV5-1; D is possibly TRBD1 (5 bases). The CDR3 sequence is 17 residues long. Trimming removed 0 bases from V and 0 bases from J, with 15 bases in between. Per the germline V gene, CDR1 is SGHRS and CDR2 is YFSETQ. Based on the CDR3 plus reference TRBV5-1 and TRBJ1-2, the full variable domain is KAGVTQTPRYLIKTRGQQVTLSCSPISGHRSVSWYQQTPGQGLQFLFEYFSETQRNKGNFPGRFSGRQFSNSRSEMNVSTLELGDSALYLCASSLGGKAGANYGYTFGSGTRLTVV.

The CDR3 DNA follows: TGTGCCAGCAGCCAGACAGGGACTAGGAATGAAAAACTGTTTTTT. Translated: CASSQTGTRNEKLFF. V is TRBV7-9 and J is TRBJ1-4, with TRBD1 matching 7 bases. The CDR3 has 15 residues. V shed 5 bases, J shed 5 bases, and the junction held 8 bases outside the gene matches. CDR1 is SEHNR, CDR2 FQNEAQ, per germline (reference sequence).

This clonotype was recorded at least ten times. This chain links TRBV2 with TRBJ1-4; D is perhaps TRBD1 (6 bases). Trimming cost V 3 bases and J 7 bases, with 15 bases left between them. This CDR3 spans 15 amino acids. Germline CDR1 reads SNHLY; CDR2 reads FYNNEI. CDR3 loop: CASSDGGAFSEKLFF. CDR3 nucleotide sequence: TGTGCCAGCAGTGACGGGGGGGCGTTTAGTGAAAAACTGTTTTTT.

A few counts support this clonotype. V usage is TRBV28 and J usage is TRBJ1-4; D remains ambiguous. V was shortened by 5 bases and J by 8 bases, with 6 bases between the two germline ends. The CDR3 loop spans 11 amino acids. Germline CDR1 reads MDHEN; CDR2 reads SYDVKM. The chain's CDR3 is CASSPREKLFF. The DNA for the CDR3 is TGTGCCAGCAGTCCAAGAGAAAAACTGTTTTTT. The full variable domain, its missing parts supplied by reference TRBV28 and TRBJ1-4, is DVKVTQSSRYLVKRTGEKVFLECVQDMDHENMFWYRQDPGLGLRLIYFSYDVKMKEKGDIPEGYSVSREKKERFSLILESASTNQTSMYLCASSPREKLFFGSGTQLSVL.

The chain employs TRBV7-9 and TRBJ2-6; TRBD2 might be the D (6 bases). The CDR3 sequence is 16 residues long. Trimming removed 5 bases at V and 4 bases at J, with 15 bases between. The germline CDR1 and CDR2 sequences are SEHNR and FQNEAQ (reference sequence). CDR3 sequence (DNA): TGTGCCAGCAGCCCGCACGGGACTCTCGGGGCCAACGTCCTGACTTTC. Its translation is CASSPHGTLGANVLTF.

This clonotype was observed a handful of times. The rearrangement uses TRBV4-1 and TRBJ2-7, with 12 bases that match TRBD2. Germline V CDR1 and CDR2: MGHRA, YSYEKL. This CDR3 region has 17 residues. J gave up 1 base and V 0 bases, and 4 bases lay outside the gene matches. The CDR3 here is CASSQDHTSGRSYEQYF. The CDR3, as DNA: TGCGCCAGCAGCCAAGATCATACTAGCGGGAGGTCCTACGAGCAGTACTTC.

This clonotype showed up just a few times. This chain links TRBV11-3 with TRBJ2-2, with TRBD1 matching over 7 bases. Trimming took 6 bases from V and 1 from J; bases not matched to a gene: 5. CDR1 is SGHNT, CDR2 YENEEA, per germline. The CDR3 totals 15 residues. CDR3 amino acids: CASRSGTENTGELFF. In DNA, the CDR3 is TGTGCCAGCAGGTCCGGGACAGAGAACACCGGGGAGCTGTTTTTT.

Ten or more counts support this clonotype. The V call is TRBV11-2, the J call TRBJ2-7, with D possibly being TRBD1 (5 bases). The CDR3 extends over 12 amino acids. Germline V lookup: CDR1 SGHAT, CDR2 FQNNGV. V gave up 3 bases and J gave up 4 bases, with 7 bases separating them. The CDR3 DNA reads as TGTGCCAGCAGCTTGACAGAGTACGAGCAGTACTTC. It yields the protein CASSLTEYEQYF.

In regard to this clonotype: A clone one base away is much larger, so this may be a read error. This sequence joins TRBV29-1 and TRBJ2-7; 8 bases agree with TRBD1. CDR1 SQVTM and CDR2 ANQGSEA come from the germline V gene. This CDR3 has 15 amino acids. V was pared by 7 bases and J by 3 bases, with 14 bases of the junction left unmatched. The CDR3 reads CSADVPYRGNYEQYF. CDR3 DNA sequence: TGCAGCGCTGATGTACCTTACAGGGGGAACTACGAGCAGTACTTC.

V gene TRBV7-9 combines with J gene TRBJ2-5; tentative D call: TRBD2 (6 bases). CDR1 is SEHNR, CDR2 FQNEAQ, per germline (reference sequence). The V end lost 1 base, the J end lost 4 bases, and 16 bases lay between the germline ends. The CDR3 is made up of 16 amino acids. CDR3 bases: TGTGCCAGCAGCTTAGGATCGGGGACTCCACCAGAGACCCAGTACTTC. Its protein product is CASSLGSGTPPETQYF.

The chain is built from TRBV6-5 and TRBJ2-5; possibly TRBD2 for D (6 bases). The CDR3 has 14 amino acids. Germline V gene lookup returns CDR1 MNHEY and CDR2 SVGAGI. V shed 3 bases and J shed 5 bases, with 13 bases lying between them. This CDR3 reads CASSYKGGRETQYF. The DNA of the CDR3 is TGTGCCAGCAGTTATAAAGGAGGGCGGGAGACCCAGTACTTC.

This clonotype was observed a few times. V gene TRBV4-1 combines with J gene TRBJ1-5; D ambiguous. The CDR3 totals 14 residues. CDR1 is MGHRA and CDR2 is YSYEKL in the germline V gene. Trimming cost V 0 bases and J 4 bases, with 7 bases left between them. DNA of the CDR3: TGCGCCAGCAGCCAAGAGGACGGTAATCAGCCCCAGCATTTT. Protein sequence: CASSQEDGNQPQHF.

The sample holds many counts of this clonotype. This chain connects TRBV7-7 to TRBJ2-5, with 14 bases fitting TRBD2. Per the germline V gene, CDR1 is SSHAT and CDR2 is FNYEAQ (reference sequence). V lost 4 bases, J lost 3 bases, and 7 bases stayed unmatched. The CDR3 consists of 17 residues. CDR3 protein: CASSSGTSGRREETQYF. The CDR3 coding sequence is TGTGCCAGCAGCTCTGGGACTAGCGGGAGAAGAGAAGAGACCCAGTACTTC.

This clonotype was recorded a few times. The V and J genes are TRBV29-1 and TRBJ1-1, with D tentatively TRBD1 (6 bases). V was trimmed by 5 bases and J by 1 base, leaving 11 bases between them. CDR1 is SQVTM and CDR2 is ANQGSEA in the germline V gene. The CDR3 sequence is 13 residues long. As DNA, the CDR3 is TGCAGCGTTTCAGGGGTTGGGAACACTGAAGCTTTCTTT. Translation: CSVSGVGNTEAFF.

This clonotype has only a few counts. The V and J genes are TRBV20-1 and TRBJ2-7; maybe TRBD2 (5 bases). This CDR3 has 16 amino acids. Per germline, CDR1 DFQATT and CDR2 SNEGSKA (reference sequence). V was cut by 0 bases and J by 1 base, with 16 bases left in between. The CDR3 region has the DNA TGCAGTGCTAGAGATTTGTCTAGCACAGCGTCCTACGAGCAGTACTTC. Its protein is CSARDLSSTASYEQYF.

This clonotype was seen at least ten times. The rearrangement links TRBV5-6 to TRBJ1-1; possible D gene TRBD1, 5 bases. The CDR3 length is 17 residues. From germline, CDR1 is SGHDT and CDR2 YYEEEE. Trimming removed 0 bases from V and 0 bases from J, with 15 bases in between. The CDR3 sequence: CASSLAFRGVLNTEAFF. CDR3 DNA sequence: TGTGCCAGCAGCTTGGCCTTCCGGGGGGTCTTGAACACTGAAGCTTTCTTT.

This clonotype turned up a few times. The genes are TRBV5-1 and TRBJ2-2, with 8 positions matching TRBD1. This CDR3 region has 16 residues. J gave up 7 bases and V 0 bases, and 8 bases lay outside the gene matches. CDR1 is SGHRS, CDR2 YFSETQ, per germline. In nucleotides, the CDR3 is TGCGCCAGCAGCTTGGTTTCGCAGGGGGCGATCGGGGAGCTGTTTTTT. Amino acid sequence: CASSLVSQGAIGELFF.

The chain joins TRBV9 to TRBJ2-2, with a weak D call TRBD1 (8 bases). Germline CDR1 and CDR2: SGDLS and YYNGEE. The CDR3 covers 15 residues. Trimming stripped 3 bases from V and 6 bases from J, with 15 bases between. CDR3: CASSATGGVPGELFF. The CDR3, as DNA: TGTGCCAGCAGCGCCACAGGGGGGGTCCCCGGGGAGCTGTTTTTT.

This clonotype appeared many times. The chain combines TRBV10-3 with TRBJ1-3; no firm D call. CDR1 ENHRY and CDR2 SYGVKD come from the germline V gene. V was cut by 10 bases and J by 4 bases, with 11 bases left in between. The CDR3 sequence is 12 residues long. The CDR3 DNA is TGTGCCACCCATGGGGAAGGAAACACCATATATTTT. Its protein is CATHGEGNTIYF.

The chain combines TRBV11-2 with TRBJ2-7; D gene ambiguous. The CDR3 runs 15 residues. CDR1 and CDR2 from the germline V gene are SGHAT and FQNNGV. The germline V and J ends were trimmed by 5 bases and 5 bases, with 19 bases remaining between them. The CDR3 reads CASSDVRGFFDEQYF. For the CDR3, the DNA is TGTGCCAGCAGCGACGTGCGTGGATTTTTCGACGAGCAGTACTTC.

This clonotype showed up just a few times. The rearrangement uses TRBV19 and TRBJ1-2; TRBD1 agrees at 8 bases. The length of the CDR3 is 15 residues. Unmatched junction bases numbered 17, after V lost 9 bases and J lost 8 bases. The germline gives CDR1 LNHDA, CDR2 SQIVND (reference sequence). For the CDR3, the DNA is TGTGCCAGCTCACCGAGGGCCCAGGGGGCCGAGGGCTACACCTTC. It codes for CASSPRAQGAEGYTF.

This clonotype was seen only a few times. The J gene is TRBJ1-1, the V gene TRBV6-6, with a weak D call TRBD1 (6 bases). The V gene's germline CDR1 is MNHNY and CDR2 SVGAGI (reference sequence). The CDR3 contains 16 residues. V lost 6 bases and J 0 bases, leaving 17 bases between the germline ends. This CDR3 reads CASSPGMGAVNTEAFF. The CDR3 nucleotides read TGTGCCAGCAGCCCCGGGATGGGGGCCGTGAACACTGAAGCTTTCTTT.